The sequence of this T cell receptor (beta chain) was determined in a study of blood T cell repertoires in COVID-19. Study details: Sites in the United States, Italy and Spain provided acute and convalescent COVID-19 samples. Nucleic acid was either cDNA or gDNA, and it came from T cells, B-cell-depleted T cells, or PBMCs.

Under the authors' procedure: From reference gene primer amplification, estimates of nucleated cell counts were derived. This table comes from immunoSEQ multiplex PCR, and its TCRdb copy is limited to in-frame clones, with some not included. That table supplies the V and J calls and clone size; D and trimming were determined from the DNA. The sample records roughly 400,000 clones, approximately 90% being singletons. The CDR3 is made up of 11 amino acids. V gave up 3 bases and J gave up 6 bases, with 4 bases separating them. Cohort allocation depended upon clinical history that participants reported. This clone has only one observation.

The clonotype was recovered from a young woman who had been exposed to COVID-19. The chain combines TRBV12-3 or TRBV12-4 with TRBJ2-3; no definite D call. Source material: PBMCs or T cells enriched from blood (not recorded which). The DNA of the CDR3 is TGTGCCAGCAGTTTTATGGATACGCAGTATTTT. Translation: CASSFMDTQYF.